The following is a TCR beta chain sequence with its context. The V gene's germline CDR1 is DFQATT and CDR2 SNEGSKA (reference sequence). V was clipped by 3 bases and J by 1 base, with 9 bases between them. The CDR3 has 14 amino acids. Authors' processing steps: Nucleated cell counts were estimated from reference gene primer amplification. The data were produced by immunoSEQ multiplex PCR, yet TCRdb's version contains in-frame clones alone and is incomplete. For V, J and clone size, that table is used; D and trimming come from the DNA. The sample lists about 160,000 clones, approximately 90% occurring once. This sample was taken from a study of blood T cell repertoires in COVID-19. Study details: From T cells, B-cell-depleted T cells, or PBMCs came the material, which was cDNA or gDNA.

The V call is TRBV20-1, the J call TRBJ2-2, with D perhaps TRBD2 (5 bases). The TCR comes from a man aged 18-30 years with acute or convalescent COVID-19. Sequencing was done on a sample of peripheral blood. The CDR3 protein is CSASGLKNTGELFF. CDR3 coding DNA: TGCAGTGCTAGTGGACTCAAGAACACCGGGGAGCTGTTTTTT.